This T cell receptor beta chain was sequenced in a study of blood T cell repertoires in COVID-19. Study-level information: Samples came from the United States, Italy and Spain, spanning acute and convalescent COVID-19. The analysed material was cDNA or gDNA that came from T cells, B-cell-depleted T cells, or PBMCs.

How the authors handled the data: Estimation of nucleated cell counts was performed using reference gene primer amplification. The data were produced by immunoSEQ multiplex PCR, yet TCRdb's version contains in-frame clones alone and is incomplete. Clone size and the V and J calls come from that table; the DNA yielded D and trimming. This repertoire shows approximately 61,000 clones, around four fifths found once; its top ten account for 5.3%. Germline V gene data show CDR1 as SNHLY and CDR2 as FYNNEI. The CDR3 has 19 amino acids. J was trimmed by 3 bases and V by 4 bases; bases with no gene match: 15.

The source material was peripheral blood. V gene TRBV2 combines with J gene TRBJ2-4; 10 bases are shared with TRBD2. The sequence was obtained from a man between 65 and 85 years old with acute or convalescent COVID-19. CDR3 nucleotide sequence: TGTGCCAGCAGTGGACCCCCGAACGAGCGGGGGGGTGTCAAAAACATTCAGTACTTC. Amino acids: CASSGPPNERGGVKNIQYF.